In this sample, the clone carrying this TCR beta chain turned up a few times. Germline V gene sequence: CDR1 SGHRS, CDR2 YFSETQ. J was trimmed by 5 bases and V by 2 bases; bases with no gene match: 5. The CDR3 spans 14 residues. This sample is part of a study of cytomegalovirus exposure and HLA in healthy donors. In the PCR, 60 Vbeta and 13 Jbeta primers were used. Generated by immunoSEQ multiplex PCR, the TCRdb table keeps only in-frame clones and is missing some. The sample lists tens of thousands of clones, roughly two thirds seen once, with roughly 5.3% in the top ten. The sequenced sample consisted of PBMCs. The V call is TRBV5-1, the J call TRBJ2-5, with 8 bases that match TRBD1. The receptor comes from a man aged 50-59 years in good health and CMV-seronegative. The CDR3 coding sequence is TGCGCCAGCAGCTTCTACAGGGGGAGGGAGACCCAGTACTTC. Residues: CASSFYRGRETQYF.